The TCR beta chain described here comes from a study of cytomegalovirus exposure and HLA in healthy donors. In regard to this clone: Its target is not known.

General observations from the study: A cluster of highly shared sequence variants was likely a sequencing artifact.

Primers included in the PCR were 60 Vbeta and 13 Jbeta primers. Some clones are missing from TCRdb's copy, which holds only in-frame ones; the method was immunoSEQ multiplex PCR. This table holds about 140,000 clones, about 77% found once. V gave up 3 bases and J gave up 2 bases, with 7 bases separating them. Germline V gene lookup returns CDR1 SGHRS and CDR2 YFSETQ. CDR3 length: 13 residues. Sequencing input: PBMCs. The rearrangement uses TRBV5-1 and TRBJ2-3; D gene unclear. The clonotype comes from a female donor in good health and CMV-seronegative. The CDR3 DNA reads TGCGCCAGCAGCTCCACTACCACAGATACGCAGTATTTT. This codes for CASSSTTTDTQYF. Full variable domain (rest looked up from reference TRBV5-1 and TRBJ2-3): KAGVTQTPRYLIKTRGQQVTLSCSPISGHRSVSWYQQTPGQGLQFLFEYFSETQRNKGNFPGRFSGRQFSNSRSEMNVSTLELGDSALYLCASSSTTTDTQYFGPGTRLTVL.